These 7 T cell receptor beta chains were all obtained from the same sample, sequenced in a study of blood T cells in healthy people across ages. Then a second PCR, running about 6 to 11 cycles, was carried out with a sample-barcoded 5' primer and a J-beta primer mix. TCRdb used MiXCR to reprocess the 5' RACE reads, holding one entry per CDR3 protein. Of over 1.5 million distinct CDR3 sequences listed, around 50% are singletons. The sample taken for sequencing was blood. Receptors originate from a woman between 40 and 55 years old in good health.

The chain joins TRBV7-9 to TRBJ1-2; D is possibly TRBD1 (6 bases). Germline assignment: CDR1 SEHNR and CDR2 FQNEAQ (reference sequence). The CDR3 length is 15 residues. The V gene lost 5 bases and the J gene lost 4 bases, with 17 bases spanning the gap. The CDR3 DNA reads as TGTGCCAGCAGCCGATTGGACAGACTCTCCTATGGCTACACCTTC. Translation gives CASSRLDRLSYGYTF.

The gene calls are TRBV20-1 and TRBJ1-2; a possible D gene is TRBD1 (5 bases). This CDR3 has 14 amino acids. Germline CDR1 reads DFQATT; CDR2 reads SNEGSKA (reference sequence). V gave up 5 bases and J gave up 4 bases, with 17 bases separating them. The CDR3 coding sequence is TGCAGTGCTCACGGCGGGGGAAGAGCCTATGGCTACACCTTC. It specifies CSAHGGGRAYGYTF.

The chain couples TRBV29-1 to TRBJ1-2; possibly TRBD1 for D (6 bases). Trimming removed 5 bases from V and 2 bases from J, with 12 bases in between. This CDR3 has 13 residues. Germline CDR1 is SQVTM and CDR2 is ANQGSEA. DNA of the CDR3: TGCAGCGTTTCGTCCGGGACAAACTATGGCTACACCTTC. This translates into CSVSSGTNYGYTF.

The chain joins TRBV2 to TRBJ2-3; unclear D gene. Trimming cost V 7 bases and J 4 bases, with 12 bases left between them. CDR3 size: 13 residues. Germline V gene sequence: CDR1 SNHLY, CDR2 FYNNEI. In DNA form, the CDR3 reads TGTGCCAGCACCGATCCGGGTGCAGATACGCAGTATTTT. This sequence encodes CASTDPGADTQYF.

The rearrangement uses TRBV20-1 and TRBJ2-1; 7 bases map to TRBD2. The trim removed 4 bases at V and 11 bases at J, leaving 11 bases unmatched. The CDR3 covers 13 residues. CDR1 DFQATT and CDR2 SNEGSKA come from the germline V gene (reference sequence). CDR3 in DNA: TGCAGTGCTATTAGCCTAGCGGCGGATAAGCAGTTCTTC. Its protein is CSAISLAADKQFF.

This clonotype was recorded only once. V is TRBV7-3 and J is TRBJ2-3, with 9 bases fitting TRBD1. The CDR3 covers 15 residues. V lost 5 bases to trimming and J lost 9 bases; unmatched junction nucleotides: 12. Germline CDR1 SGHTA, CDR2 FQGTGA. The CDR3 DNA sequence: TGTGCCAGCAGCCAAACAGGGGGCCAGTTCGAGACGCAGTATTTT. Translation gives CASSQTGGQFETQYF.

The CDR3 is CAISDSPTGSHEQYF. The CDR3 DNA is TGTGCCATCAGTGATTCGCCCACAGGGTCCCACGAGCAGTACTTC. The V and J genes are TRBV10-3 and TRBJ2-7; weak D call: TRBD1 (6 bases). This CDR3 spans 15 amino acids. Trimming took off 3 bases at V and 5 bases at J, with 17 bases between the two ends. Germline V gene lookup returns CDR1 ENHRY and CDR2 SYGVKD.